These 5 T cell receptor beta chains share one sample of origin, sequenced in a study of blood T cell repertoires in COVID-19. Method: immunoSEQ multiplex PCR; TCRdb's copy keeps in-frame clones and lacks some. This sample yields fewer than 70,000 clones, of which over 75% are seen a single time; about 9.1% belongs to the top ten. Specimen: peripheral blood. Source of these receptors: a woman of 80 years or more with active COVID-19.

In this sample, this clone turned up once. The chain recombines TRBV19 with TRBJ1-2, with TRBD1 identical over 7 bases. Trimming removed 4 bases from V and 5 bases from J; junction bases left unmatched: 4. The CDR3 has 13 residues. Germline lookup yields CDR1 LNHDA and CDR2 SQIVND (reference sequence). The CDR3 region has the DNA TGTGCCAGTAGTACCACAGGGGAGTATGGCTACACCTTC. It codes for CASSTTGEYGYTF.

This chain joins TRBV28 and TRBJ2-2; 10 bases line up with TRBD2. CDR1 MDHEN and CDR2 SYDVKM come from the germline V gene. The CDR3 loop spans 18 amino acids. V was clipped by 6 bases and J by 4 bases; unmatched bases: 14. CDR3 sequence (DNA): TGTGCCAGCAGACCCTCCTTTGGGGTAGCGGGAGGCACCGGGGAGCTGTTTTTT. This translates into CASRPSFGVAGGTGELFF.

The gene calls are TRBV2 and TRBJ1-2; 10 bases fit TRBD1. The germline CDR1 and CDR2 sequences are SNHLY and FYNNEI. V lost 7 bases to trimming and J lost 8 bases; unmatched junction nucleotides: 13. The CDR3 is made up of 15 amino acids. CDR3 in DNA: TGTGCCAGCACCGGGGATGACAGGGGGCCAGAAGGCTACACCTTC. The encoded protein is CASTGDDRGPEGYTF.

V is TRBV27 and J is TRBJ2-1; 14 nucleotides align to TRBD2. CDR3 size: 16 residues. The germline CDR1 and CDR2 sequences are MNHEY and SMNVEV (reference sequence). V lost 3 bases and J lost 6; bases outside the gene matches: 4. CDR3 loop: CASSLGTSGGLNEQFF. The DNA for the CDR3 is TGTGCCAGCAGTTTGGGGACTAGCGGGGGACTCAATGAGCAGTTCTTC.

The V gene is TRBV2, the J gene TRBJ2-4; TRBD1 aligns across 11 bases. J gave up 8 bases and V 6 bases, and 3 bases lay outside the gene matches. The CDR3 covers 13 residues. Germline assignment: CDR1 SNHLY and CDR2 FYNNEI. The chain's CDR3 is CASRGTGGDIQYF. DNA of the CDR3: TGTGCCAGCAGAGGGACAGGGGGGGACATTCAGTACTTC.